This TCR beta chain was observed in a study of T cell responses to AZD1222 COVID-19 vaccine. Profiled with immunoSEQ multiplex PCR; TCRdb holds only in-frame clones, not every one. The sample yields some 120,000 clones, approximately 84% seen once. Germline CDR1 is LNHDA and CDR2 is SQIVND (reference sequence). Between the trimmed V and J ends, which lost 1 base and 6 bases, there was a span of 7 bases. CDR3 length: 13 residues. The V gene is TRBV19, the J gene TRBJ2-1; no clear D. The source was peripheral blood, collected on day 0 of AZD1222 vaccination. The origin of this receptor is an adult in good health. The CDR3 DNA follows: TGTGCCAGTAGTATAGTTCCCCGCAATGAGCAGTTCTTC. Translating it yields CASSIVPRNEQFF.